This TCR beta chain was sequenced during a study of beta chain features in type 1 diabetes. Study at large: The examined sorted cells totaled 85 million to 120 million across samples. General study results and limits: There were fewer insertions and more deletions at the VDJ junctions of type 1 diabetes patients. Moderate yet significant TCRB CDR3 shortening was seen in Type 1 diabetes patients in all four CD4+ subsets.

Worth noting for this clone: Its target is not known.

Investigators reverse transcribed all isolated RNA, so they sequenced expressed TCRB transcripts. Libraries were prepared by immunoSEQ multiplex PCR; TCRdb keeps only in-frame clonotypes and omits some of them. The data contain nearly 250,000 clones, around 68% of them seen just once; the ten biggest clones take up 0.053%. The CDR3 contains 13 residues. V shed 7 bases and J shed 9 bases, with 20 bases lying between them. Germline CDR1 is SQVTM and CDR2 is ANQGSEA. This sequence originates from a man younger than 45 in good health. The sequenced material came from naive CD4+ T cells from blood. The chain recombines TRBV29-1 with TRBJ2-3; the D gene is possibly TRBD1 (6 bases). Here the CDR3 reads CSAQRGQPETQYF. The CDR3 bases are TGCAGCGCCCAACGGGGACAACCCGAGACGCAGTATTTT.